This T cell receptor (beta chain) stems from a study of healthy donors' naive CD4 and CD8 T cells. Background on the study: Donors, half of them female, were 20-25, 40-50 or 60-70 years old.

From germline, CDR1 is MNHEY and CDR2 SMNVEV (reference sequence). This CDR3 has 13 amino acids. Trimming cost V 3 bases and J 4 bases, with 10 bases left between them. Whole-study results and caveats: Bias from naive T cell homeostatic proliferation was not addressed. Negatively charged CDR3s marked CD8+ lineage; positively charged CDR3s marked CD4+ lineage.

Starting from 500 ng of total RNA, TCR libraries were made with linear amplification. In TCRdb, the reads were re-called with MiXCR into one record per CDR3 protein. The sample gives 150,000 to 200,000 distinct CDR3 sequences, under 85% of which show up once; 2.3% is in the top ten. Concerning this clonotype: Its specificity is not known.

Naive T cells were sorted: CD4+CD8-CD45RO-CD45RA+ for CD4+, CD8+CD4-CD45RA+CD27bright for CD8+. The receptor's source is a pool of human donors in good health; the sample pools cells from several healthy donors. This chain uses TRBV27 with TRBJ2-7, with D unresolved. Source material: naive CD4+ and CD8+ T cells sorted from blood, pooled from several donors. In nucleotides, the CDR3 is TGTGCCAGCAGTTTCGGTTGGGGTTACGAGCAGTACTTC. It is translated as CASSFGWGYEQYF.